Each of the 16 T cell receptor beta chains below was sequenced from the same sample in a study of cytomegalovirus exposure and HLA in healthy donors. PCR employed 60 Vbeta and 13 Jbeta primers. Here immunoSEQ multiplex PCR was the method, and the copy in TCRdb shows in-frame clones only, minus some. Seen here are about 150,000 clones, roughly 90% observed once, and the top ten hold over 1.5%. The sample was PBMCs. These receptors were taken from a woman younger than 35 in good health and CMV-seronegative.

The chain recombines TRBV4-2 with TRBJ1-2; a possible D gene is TRBD1 (6 bases). The CDR3 is made up of 15 amino acids. Germline lookup yields CDR1 LGHNA and CDR2 YNFKEQ. V dropped 5 bases and J dropped 3 bases, with 16 bases sitting between them. CDR3 sequence: CASSSNGQLDYGYTF. In DNA form, the CDR3 reads TGTGCCAGCAGCTCGAACGGACAGCTTGACTATGGCTACACCTTC.

The V gene is TRBV30, the J gene TRBJ2-1, with TRBD2 matching over 10 bases. The V and J ends lost 1 base and 4 bases, in that order; junction bases with no gene match: 7. Per germline, CDR1 GTSNPN and CDR2 SVGIG (reference sequence). The CDR3 spans 16 residues. The CDR3, as DNA: TGTGCCTGGAGTGAACTAGCGGGATCTCCTTACAATGAGCAGTTCTTC. Translation gives CAWSELAGSPYNEQFF. The entire variable domain, with the rest obtained from reference TRBV30 and TRBJ2-1, is as follows: SQTIHQWPATLVQPVGSPLSLECTVEGTSNPNLYWYRQAAGRGLQLLFYSVGIGQISSEVPQNLSASRPQDRQFILSSKKLLLSDSGFYLCAWSELAGSPYNEQFFGPGTRLTVL.

The chain uses TRBV28 and TRBJ2-2; D uncertain. Germline loops: CDR1 MDHEN, CDR2 SYDVKM. Trimming took 7 bases from V and 6 from J, leaving 9 bases between them. This CDR3 is built from 12 residues. Written as DNA, the CDR3 is TGTGCCAGCACCCTACCGTCCGGGGAGCTGTTTTTT. Its protein product is CASTLPSGELFF.

The chain recombines TRBV5-1 with TRBJ1-1; 10 positions match TRBD1. This CDR3 comprises 17 residues. The germline V gene encodes CDR1 SGHRS and CDR2 YFSETQ. J was trimmed by 1 base and V by 0 bases; bases with no gene match: 6. In nucleotides, the CDR3 is TGCGCCAGCAGCTTGGGACAGGGGGCATTCGCGAACACTGAAGCTTTCTTT. Encoded protein: CASSLGQGAFANTEAFF.

V gene TRBV28 combines with J gene TRBJ2-1; 8 positions match TRBD1. Germline V gene data show CDR1 as MDHEN and CDR2 as SYDVKM. This CDR3 is built from 17 residues. The V gene end was trimmed by 7 bases and the J gene end by 5 bases; junction bases not matched to a gene: 16. The CDR3: CASNPLRQGTRNNEQFF. The CDR3 coding sequence is TGTGCCAGCAATCCACTCCGACAGGGGACCCGGAACAATGAGCAGTTCTTC.

V is TRBV19 and J is TRBJ1-5; the D is unclear. The germline V gene encodes CDR1 LNHDA and CDR2 SQIVND (reference sequence). CDR3 length equals 16 residues. Trimming took off 5 bases at V and 4 bases at J, with 18 bases between the two ends. The CDR3 bases are TGTGCCAGTAGTCGTCTAGTGCCCTCTGGTAATCAGCCCCAGCATTTT. Translated, it gives CASSRLVPSGNQPQHF. Together with reference TRBV19 and TRBJ1-5, the CDR3 gives the full variable domain: DGGITQSPKYLFRKEGQNVTLSCEQNLNHDAMYWYRQDPGQGLRLIYYSQIVNDFQKGDIAEGYSVSREKKESFPLTVTSAQKNPTAFYLCASSRLVPSGNQPQHFGDGTRLSIL.

The J gene is TRBJ2-1, the V gene TRBV7-9; D possibly corresponds to TRBD2 (7 bases). V was pared by 2 bases and J by 12 bases, with 23 bases between. The CDR3 loop spans 16 amino acids. Germline V CDR1 and CDR2: SEHNR, FQNEAQ (reference sequence). Here the CDR3 reads CASSLSAGALGARQFF. The CDR3 nucleotides read TGTGCCAGCAGCTTATCCGCGGGGGCCCTCGGGGCGCGGCAGTTCTTC. The whole variable domain, remainder taken from reference TRBV7-9 and TRBJ2-1, is DTGVSQNPRHKITKRGQNVTFRCDPISEHNRLYWYRQTLGQGPEFLTYFQNEAQLEKSRLLSDRFSAERPKGSFSTLEIQRTEQGDSAMYLCASSLSAGALGARQFFGPGTRLTVL.

The V call is TRBV6-1, the J call TRBJ1-2; 9 bases align to TRBD1. The junction had 5 bases not matched to a gene; V was cut back by 4 bases and J by 5 bases. The V gene's germline CDR1 is MNHNS and CDR2 SASEGT. The CDR3 loop spans 14 amino acids. CDR3 residues: CASSGTGVFYGYTF. The CDR3 DNA reads TGTGCCAGCAGTGGGACAGGGGTATTTTATGGCTACACCTTC.

This clone was recorded only once. The chain combines TRBV5-1 with TRBJ2-7; TRBD2 might be the D (6 bases). The CDR3 contains 15 residues. Germline lookup yields CDR1 SGHRS and CDR2 YFSETQ. Trimming removed 0 bases from V and 1 base from J, with 11 bases in between. CDR3 sequence: CASSLEGRESYEQYF. The DNA for the CDR3 is TGCGCCAGCAGCTTGGAAGGGCGGGAATCCTACGAGCAGTACTTC.

The chain employs TRBV5-1 and TRBJ1-1; weak D call: TRBD1 (6 bases). The V end was cut by 0 bases, the J end by 6 bases, with 9 bases between. The germline gives CDR1 SGHRS, CDR2 YFSETQ. The CDR3 loop spans 13 amino acids. The CDR3 DNA sequence: TGCGCCAGCAGCTTGGAGGGGGAGCCTGAAGCTTTCTTT. Translated: CASSLEGEPEAFF. The complete variable domain, with remaining parts taken from reference TRBV5-1 and TRBJ1-1, reads KAGVTQTPRYLIKTRGQQVTLSCSPISGHRSVSWYQQTPGQGLQFLFEYFSETQRNKGNFPGRFSGRQFSNSRSEMNVSTLELGDSALYLCASSLEGEPEAFFGQGTRLTVV.

CDR3 protein: CASSLASYSFGYTF. CDR3 DNA: TGCGCCAGCAGCTTGGCGTCGTACAGCTTTGGCTACACCTTC. The chain combines TRBV5-1 with TRBJ1-2; D remains unclear. With 0 bases removed from V and 7 bases from J, the gap between germline ends came to 13 bases. The CDR3 is 14 amino acids. In germline, CDR1 is SGHRS, CDR2 YFSETQ.

The V and J genes are TRBV7-9 and TRBJ1-6; TRBD1 matches 7 bases. The CDR3 runs to 15 residues. Germline loops: CDR1 SEHNR, CDR2 FQNEAQ (reference sequence). V shed 3 bases, J shed 7 bases, and the junction held 6 bases outside the gene matches. The CDR3 coding sequence is TGTGCCAGCAGCTTGGGGGACAGAGCAAATTCACCCCTCCACTTT. Its protein is CASSLGDRANSPLHF. Supplemented by reference TRBV7-9 and TRBJ1-6, the full variable domain reads DTGVSQNPRHKITKRGQNVTFRCDPISEHNRLYWYRQTLGQGPEFLTYFQNEAQLEKSRLLSDRFSAERPKGSFSTLEIQRTEQGDSAMYLCASSLGDRANSPLHFGNGTRLTVT.

The rearrangement joins TRBV2 to TRBJ1-2; maybe TRBD1 (6 bases). Germline CDR1 is SNHLY and CDR2 is FYNNEI. This CDR3 spans 13 amino acids. V was cut by 11 bases and J by 4 bases, with 17 bases left in between. CDR3 in amino acids: CADQQGEGYGYTF. DNA of the CDR3: TGTGCCGACCAACAGGGAGAGGGCTATGGCTACACCTTC. Filled out from reference TRBV2 and TRBJ1-2, the complete variable domain reads EPEVTQTPSHQVTQMGQEVILRCVPISNHLYFYWYRQILGQKVEFLVSFYNNEISEKSEIFDDQFSVERPDGSNFTLKIRSTKLEDSAMYFCADQQGEGYGYTFGSGTRLTVV.

The CDR3 coding sequence is TGCGCCAGCAGTTCCGACAGGGAGGACACAGATACGCAGTATTTT. The encoded protein is CASSSDREDTDTQYF. The gene calls are TRBV23-1 and TRBJ2-3; tentative D call: TRBD1 (7 bases). TRBV23-1 is known as an ORF, though its function is uncertain. V gave up 5 bases and J gave up 2 bases, with 14 bases separating them. This CDR3 region has 15 residues.

V is TRBV2 and J is TRBJ1-2; D remains ambiguous. Trimming left V 4 bases short and J 4 bases short, with 13 bases between. The CDR3 totals 14 residues. CDR1 and CDR2 from the germline V gene are SNHLY and FYNNEI. CDR3 bases: TGTGCCAGCAGTGGGTATGGAGGTAGCTATGGCTACACCTTC. Encoded protein: CASSGYGGSYGYTF.

V is TRBV6-6 and J is TRBJ1-2; D ambiguous. Deletions cut 8 bases from V and 8 bases from J, with 15 bases between. The germline gives CDR1 MNHNY, CDR2 SVGAGI (reference sequence). The CDR3 length is 12 residues. The CDR3 DNA follows: TGTGCCAGCGGAGCTGTGGTTTCCGGCTACACCTTC. As protein: CASGAVVSGYTF.